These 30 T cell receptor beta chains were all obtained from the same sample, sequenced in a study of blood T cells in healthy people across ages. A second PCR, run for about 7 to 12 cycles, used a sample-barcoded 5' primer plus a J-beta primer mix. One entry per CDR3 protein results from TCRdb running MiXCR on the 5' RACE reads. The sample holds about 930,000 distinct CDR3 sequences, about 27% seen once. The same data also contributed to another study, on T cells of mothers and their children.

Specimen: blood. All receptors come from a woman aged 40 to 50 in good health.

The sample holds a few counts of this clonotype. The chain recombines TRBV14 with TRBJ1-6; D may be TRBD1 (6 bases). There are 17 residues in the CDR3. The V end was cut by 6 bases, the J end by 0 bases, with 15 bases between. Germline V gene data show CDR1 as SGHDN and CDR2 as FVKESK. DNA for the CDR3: TGTGCCAGCAGATCCCGGACGGACAGCTCCTATAATTCACCCCTCCACTTT. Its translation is CASRSRTDSSYNSPLHF.

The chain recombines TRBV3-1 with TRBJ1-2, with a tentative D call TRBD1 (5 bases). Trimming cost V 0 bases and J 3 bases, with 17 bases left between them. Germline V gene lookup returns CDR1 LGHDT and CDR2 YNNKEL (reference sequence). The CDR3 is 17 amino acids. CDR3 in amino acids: CASSQDLGGVRDYGYTF. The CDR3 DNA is TGTGCCAGCAGCCAAGATTTAGGAGGGGTGAGGGACTATGGCTACACCTTC. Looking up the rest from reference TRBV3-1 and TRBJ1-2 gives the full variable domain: DTAVSQTPKYLVTQMGNDKSIKCEQNLGHDTMYWYKQDSKKFLKIMFSYNNKELIINETVPNRFSPKSPDKAHLNLHINSLELGDSAVYFCASSQDLGGVRDYGYTFGSGTRLTVV.

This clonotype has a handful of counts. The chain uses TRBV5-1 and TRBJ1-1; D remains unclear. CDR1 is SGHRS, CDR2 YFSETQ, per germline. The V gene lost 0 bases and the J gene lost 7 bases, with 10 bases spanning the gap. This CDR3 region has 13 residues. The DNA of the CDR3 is TGCGCCAGCAGCTTGGAGGGAGCCTATGAAGCTTTCTTT. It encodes CASSLEGAYEAFF. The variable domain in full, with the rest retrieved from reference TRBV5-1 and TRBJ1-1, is KAGVTQTPRYLIKTRGQQVTLSCSPISGHRSVSWYQQTPGQGLQFLFEYFSETQRNKGNFPGRFSGRQFSNSRSEMNVSTLELGDSALYLCASSLEGAYEAFFGQGTRLTVV.

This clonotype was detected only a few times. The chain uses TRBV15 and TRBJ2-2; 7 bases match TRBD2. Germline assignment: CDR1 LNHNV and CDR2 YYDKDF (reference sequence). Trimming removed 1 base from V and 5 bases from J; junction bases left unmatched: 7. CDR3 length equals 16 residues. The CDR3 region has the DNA TGTGCCACCAGCAGAGCCTACGGGGGGAGGACCGGGGAGCTGTTTTTT. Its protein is CATSRAYGGRTGELFF. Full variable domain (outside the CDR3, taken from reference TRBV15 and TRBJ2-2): DAMVIQNPRYQVTQFGKPVTLSCSQTLNHNVMYWYQQKSSQAPKLLFHYYDKDFNNEADTPDNFQSRRPNTSFCFLDIRSPGLGDTAMYLCATSRAYGGRTGELFFGEGSRLTVL.

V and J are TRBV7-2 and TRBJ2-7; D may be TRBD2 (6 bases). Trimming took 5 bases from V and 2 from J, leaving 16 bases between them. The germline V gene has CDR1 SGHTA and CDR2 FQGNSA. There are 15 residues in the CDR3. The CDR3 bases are TGTGCCAGCAGCGCGTTAGCCGGGGAGGCCTACGAGCAGTACTTC. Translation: CASSALAGEAYEQYF.

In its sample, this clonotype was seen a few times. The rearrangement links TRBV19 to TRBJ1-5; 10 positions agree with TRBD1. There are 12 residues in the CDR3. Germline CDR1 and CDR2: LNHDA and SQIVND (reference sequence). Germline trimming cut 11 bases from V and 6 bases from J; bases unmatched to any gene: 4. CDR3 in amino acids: CACGTGVQPQHF. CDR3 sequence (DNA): TGTGCCTGCGGGACAGGGGTTCAGCCCCAGCATTTT.

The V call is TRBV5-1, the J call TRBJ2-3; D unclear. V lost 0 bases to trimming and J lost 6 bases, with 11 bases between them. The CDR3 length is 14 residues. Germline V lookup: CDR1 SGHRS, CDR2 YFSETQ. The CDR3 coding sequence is TGCGCCAGCAGCTTGGTAAGGTCCTCCGATACGCAGTATTTT. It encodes CASSLVRSSDTQYF.

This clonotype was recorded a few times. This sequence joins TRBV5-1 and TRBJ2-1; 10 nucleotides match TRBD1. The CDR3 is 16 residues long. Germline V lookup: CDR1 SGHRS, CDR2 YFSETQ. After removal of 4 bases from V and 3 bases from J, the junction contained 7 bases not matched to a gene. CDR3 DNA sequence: TGCGCCAGCAGCCCCGGGACAGGGGAGCTCTACAATGAGCAGTTCTTC. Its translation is CASSPGTGELYNEQFF. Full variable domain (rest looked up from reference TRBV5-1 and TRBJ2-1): KAGVTQTPRYLIKTRGQQVTLSCSPISGHRSVSWYQQTPGQGLQFLFEYFSETQRNKGNFPGRFSGRQFSNSRSEMNVSTLELGDSALYLCASSPGTGELYNEQFFGPGTRLTVL.

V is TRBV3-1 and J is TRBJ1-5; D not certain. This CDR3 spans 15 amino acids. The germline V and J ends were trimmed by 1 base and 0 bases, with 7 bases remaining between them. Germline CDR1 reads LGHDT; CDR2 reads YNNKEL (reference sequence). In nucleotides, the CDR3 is TGTGCCAGCAGCCAAGGAAGCGGTAGCAATCAGCCCCAGCATTTT. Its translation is CASSQGSGSNQPQHF.

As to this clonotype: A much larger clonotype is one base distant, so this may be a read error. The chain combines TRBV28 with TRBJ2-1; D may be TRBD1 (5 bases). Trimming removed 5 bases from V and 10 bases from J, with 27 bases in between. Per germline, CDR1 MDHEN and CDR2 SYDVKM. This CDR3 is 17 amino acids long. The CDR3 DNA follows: TGTGCCAGCAGTGCCCCCAGCAGTTCAGGACATTCCTACGAGCAGTTCTTC. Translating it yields CASSAPSSSGHSYEQFF.

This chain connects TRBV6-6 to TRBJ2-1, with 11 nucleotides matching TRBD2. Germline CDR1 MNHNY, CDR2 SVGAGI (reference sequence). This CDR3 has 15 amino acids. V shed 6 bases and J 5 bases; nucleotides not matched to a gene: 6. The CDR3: CASSLTSGANNEQFF. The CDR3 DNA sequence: TGTGCCAGCAGCCTGACTAGCGGGGCTAACAATGAGCAGTTCTTC.

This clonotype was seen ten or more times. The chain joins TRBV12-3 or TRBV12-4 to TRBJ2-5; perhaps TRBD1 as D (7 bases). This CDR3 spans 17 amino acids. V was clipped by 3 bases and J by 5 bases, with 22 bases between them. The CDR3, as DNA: TGTGCCAGCAGTTTGCACAGGGGAAAGGGAGGCCTTGAGACCCAGTACTTC. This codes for CASSLHRGKGGLETQYF.

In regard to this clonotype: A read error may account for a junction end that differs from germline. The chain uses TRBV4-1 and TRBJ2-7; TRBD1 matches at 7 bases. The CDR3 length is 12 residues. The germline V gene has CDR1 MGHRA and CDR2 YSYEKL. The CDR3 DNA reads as TGCGCCAGCAGCCCCAAAGGGGACAGCGATGACTTC. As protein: CASSPKGDSDDF.

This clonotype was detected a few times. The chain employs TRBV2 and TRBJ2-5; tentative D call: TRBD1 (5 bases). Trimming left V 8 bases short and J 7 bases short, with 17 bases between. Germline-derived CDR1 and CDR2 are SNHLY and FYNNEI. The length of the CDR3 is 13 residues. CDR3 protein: CASLDSLQGTQYF. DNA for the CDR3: TGTGCCAGCCTTGACTCACTCCAGGGGACCCAGTACTTC.

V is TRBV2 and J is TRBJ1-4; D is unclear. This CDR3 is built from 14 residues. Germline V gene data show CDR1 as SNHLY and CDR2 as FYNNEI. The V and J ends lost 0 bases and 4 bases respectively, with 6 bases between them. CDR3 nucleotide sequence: TGTGCCAGCAGTGAAGCCCAGAGTAATGAAAAACTGTTTTTT. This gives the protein CASSEAQSNEKLFF. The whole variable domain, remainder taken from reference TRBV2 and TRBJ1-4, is EPEVTQTPSHQVTQMGQEVILRCVPISNHLYFYWYRQILGQKVEFLVSFYNNEISEKSEIFDDQFSVERPDGSNFTLKIRSTKLEDSAMYFCASSEAQSNEKLFFGSGTQLSVL.

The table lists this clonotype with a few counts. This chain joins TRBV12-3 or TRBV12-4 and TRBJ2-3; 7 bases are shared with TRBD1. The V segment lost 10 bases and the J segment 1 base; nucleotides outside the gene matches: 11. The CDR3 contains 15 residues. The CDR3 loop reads CANGRGLVGTDTQYF. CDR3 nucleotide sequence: TGTGCCAACGGAAGGGGGCTGGTAGGCACAGATACGCAGTATTTT.

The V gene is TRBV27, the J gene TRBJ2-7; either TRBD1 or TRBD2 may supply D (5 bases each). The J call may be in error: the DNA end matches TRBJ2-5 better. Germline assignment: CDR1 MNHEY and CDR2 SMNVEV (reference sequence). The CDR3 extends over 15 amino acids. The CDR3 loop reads CASTSMGPSGKTQYF. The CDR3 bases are TGTGCCAGCACTTCAATGGGACCCAGCGGCAAGACCCAGTACTTC.

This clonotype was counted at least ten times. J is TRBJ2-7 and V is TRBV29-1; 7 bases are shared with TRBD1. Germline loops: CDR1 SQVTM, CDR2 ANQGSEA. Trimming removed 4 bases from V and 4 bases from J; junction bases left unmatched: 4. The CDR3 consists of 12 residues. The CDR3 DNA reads TGCAGCGTTGGACAGGGCCGATACGAGCAGTACTTC. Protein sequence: CSVGQGRYEQYF.

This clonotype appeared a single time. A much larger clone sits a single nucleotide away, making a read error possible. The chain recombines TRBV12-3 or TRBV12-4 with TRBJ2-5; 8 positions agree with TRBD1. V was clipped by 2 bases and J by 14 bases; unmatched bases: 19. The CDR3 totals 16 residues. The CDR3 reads CASSLSTGAIHDEHYF. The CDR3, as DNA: TGTGCCAGCAGTTTATCGACAGGGGCCATACACGACGAGCATTACTTC.

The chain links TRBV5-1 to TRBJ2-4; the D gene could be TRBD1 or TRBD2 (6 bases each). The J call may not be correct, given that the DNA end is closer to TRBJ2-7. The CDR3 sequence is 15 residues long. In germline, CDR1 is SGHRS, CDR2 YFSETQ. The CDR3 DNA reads TGCGCCAGCAGCTCGGAGACGGGGGCAACCTACGAGCAGTACTTC. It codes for CASSSETGATYEQYF.

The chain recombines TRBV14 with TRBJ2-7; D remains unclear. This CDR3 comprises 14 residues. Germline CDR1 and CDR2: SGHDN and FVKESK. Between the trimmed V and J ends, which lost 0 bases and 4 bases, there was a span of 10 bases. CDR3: CASSQDRLAYEQYF. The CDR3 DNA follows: TGTGCCAGCAGCCAAGACCGTCTGGCATACGAGCAGTACTTC.

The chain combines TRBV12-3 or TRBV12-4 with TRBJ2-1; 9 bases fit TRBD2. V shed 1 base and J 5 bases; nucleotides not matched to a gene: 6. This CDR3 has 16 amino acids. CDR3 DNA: TGTGCCAGCAGTTTAGAACTGGCGGGGGGGAACAATGAGCAGTTCTTC. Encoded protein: CASSLELAGGNNEQFF.

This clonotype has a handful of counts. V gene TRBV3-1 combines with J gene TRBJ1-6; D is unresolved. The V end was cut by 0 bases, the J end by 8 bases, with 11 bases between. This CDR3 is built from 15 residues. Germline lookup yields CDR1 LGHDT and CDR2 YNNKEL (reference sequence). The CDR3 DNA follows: TGTGCCAGCAGCCAAGAAGGCCAGCTGCATTCACCCCTCCACTTT. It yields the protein CASSQEGQLHSPLHF.

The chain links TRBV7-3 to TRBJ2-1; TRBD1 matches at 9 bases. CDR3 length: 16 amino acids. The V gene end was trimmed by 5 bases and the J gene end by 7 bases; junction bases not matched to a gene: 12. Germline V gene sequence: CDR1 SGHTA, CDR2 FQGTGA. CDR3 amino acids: CASSLQPGQGGNEQFF. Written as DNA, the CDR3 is TGTGCCAGCAGCCTCCAACCGGGACAGGGTGGAAATGAGCAGTTCTTC.

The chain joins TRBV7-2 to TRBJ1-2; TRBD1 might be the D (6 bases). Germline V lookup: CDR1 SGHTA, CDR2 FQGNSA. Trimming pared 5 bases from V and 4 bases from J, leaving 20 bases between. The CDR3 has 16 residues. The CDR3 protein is CASSARTAFDPYGYTF. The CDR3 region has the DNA TGTGCCAGCAGCGCGCGGACAGCTTTTGATCCCTATGGCTACACCTTC.

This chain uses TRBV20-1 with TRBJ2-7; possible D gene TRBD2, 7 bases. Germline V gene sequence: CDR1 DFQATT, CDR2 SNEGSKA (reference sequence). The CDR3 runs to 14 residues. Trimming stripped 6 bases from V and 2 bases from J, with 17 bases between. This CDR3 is CSAGPGEGAYEQYF. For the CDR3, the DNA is TGCAGTGCGGGCCCAGGGGAGGGAGCCTACGAGCAGTACTTC.

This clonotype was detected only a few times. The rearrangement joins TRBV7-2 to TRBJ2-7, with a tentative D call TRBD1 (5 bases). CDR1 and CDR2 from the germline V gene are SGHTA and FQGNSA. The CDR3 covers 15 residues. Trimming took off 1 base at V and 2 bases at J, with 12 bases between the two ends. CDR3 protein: CASSLDGASTYEQYF. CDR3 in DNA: TGTGCCAGCAGCTTAGATGGGGCTAGTACCTACGAGCAGTACTTC.

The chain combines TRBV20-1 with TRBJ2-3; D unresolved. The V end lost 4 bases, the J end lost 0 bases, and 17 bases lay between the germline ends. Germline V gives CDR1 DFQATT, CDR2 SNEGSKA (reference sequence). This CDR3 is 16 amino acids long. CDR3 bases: TGCAGTGCTATATCCCGCGGTGTATCTAGCACAGATACGCAGTATTTT. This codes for CSAISRGVSSTDTQYF.

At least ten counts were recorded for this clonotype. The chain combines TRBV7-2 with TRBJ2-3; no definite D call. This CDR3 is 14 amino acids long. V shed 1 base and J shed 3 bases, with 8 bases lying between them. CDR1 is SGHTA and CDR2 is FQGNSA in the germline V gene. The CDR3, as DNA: TGTGCCAGCAGCTTAGGTCCTAGGACAGATACGCAGTATTTT. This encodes CASSLGPRTDTQYF.

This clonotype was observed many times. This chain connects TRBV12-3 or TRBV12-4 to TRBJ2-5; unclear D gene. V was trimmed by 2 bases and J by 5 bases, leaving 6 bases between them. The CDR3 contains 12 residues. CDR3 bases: TGTGCCAGCAGTTTACTCGGGGAGACCCAGTACTTC. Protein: CASSLLGETQYF.